A single sample gave rise to the 27 T cell receptor beta chains below, sequenced in a study of cytomegalovirus exposure and HLA in healthy donors. Vbeta (60) and Jbeta (13) primers were used in the PCR. Profiled with immunoSEQ multiplex PCR; TCRdb holds only in-frame clones, not every one. The data hold 100,000 to 150,000 clones, with around 80% observed a single time. Sequenced material: PBMCs. These receptor sequences come from a man younger than 45 in good health and CMV-seropositive.

This chain links TRBV9 with TRBJ1-5; a weak D match, TRBD1 (5 bases). Trimming took 5 bases from V and 0 from J, leaving 12 bases between them. CDR3 size: 15 residues. Germline V gene data show CDR1 as SGDLS and CDR2 as YYNGEE. CDR3 DNA sequence: TGTGCCAGCAGTGACTCAGGGTATAGCAATCAGCCCCAGCATTTT. Amino acids: CASSDSGYSNQPQHF.

The chain has TRBV5-1 and TRBJ2-7; 7 positions match TRBD1. With V trimmed by 1 base and J by 2 bases, 6 bases remained unmatched. Germline V CDR1 and CDR2: SGHRS, YFSETQ. The CDR3 covers 15 residues. The CDR3 region has the DNA TGCGCCAGCAGCTTGCAGACAGGGATCACCTACGAGCAGTACTTC. It codes for CASSLQTGITYEQYF.

V is TRBV27 and J is TRBJ2-5, with TRBD2 identical over 11 bases. Germline CDR1 and CDR2: MNHEY and SMNVEV (reference sequence). The CDR3 sequence is 15 residues long. With 7 bases clipped from V and 5 bases from J, the junction kept 9 bases outside the gene matches. The CDR3 region has the DNA TGTGCCAGCACCCCGACTAGCGGGATCGGTGAGACCCAGTACTTC. This translates into CASTPTSGIGETQYF.

The J gene is TRBJ2-3, the V gene TRBV12-5; TRBD2 matches at 8 bases. V dropped 7 bases and J dropped 3; count of bases not matched to a gene: 9. The CDR3 length is 15 residues. Germline V lookup: CDR1 LGHNT, CDR2 FRNRAP. The CDR3 sequence is CASVSNGLATDTQYF. The CDR3 DNA reads TGTGCTAGTGTTTCAAATGGACTAGCTACAGATACGCAGTATTTT.

The rearrangement joins TRBV6-5 to TRBJ1-4, with D hard to call. Germline CDR1 MNHEY, CDR2 SVGAGI. The CDR3 has 12 amino acids. As DNA, the CDR3 is TGTCCCTCAACTAGAGGGTCAGAAAAACTGTTTTTT. Protein: CPSTRGSEKLFF.

This clone was detected once. This rearrangement joins TRBV11-3 to TRBJ2-4; 9 bases agree with TRBD1. Trimming cost V 4 bases and J 2 bases; bases outside gene matches: 9. The V gene's germline CDR1 is SGHNT and CDR2 YENEEA. The CDR3 is made up of 17 amino acids. The CDR3 DNA reads as TGTGCCAGCAGCTCTGGGTGGGGACAGGGCACCAAAAACATTCAGTACTTC. It translates to CASSSGWGQGTKNIQYF.

The rearrangement joins TRBV9 to TRBJ2-2; 8 bases map to TRBD2. Germline values: CDR1 SGDLS, CDR2 YYNGEE. The V segment lost 3 bases and the J segment 2 bases; nucleotides outside the gene matches: 3. The CDR3 has 15 amino acids. The CDR3 nucleotides read TGTGCCAGCAGCGAACGGACTAGCAACACCGGGGAGCTGTTTTTT. This gives the protein CASSERTSNTGELFF.

This chain links TRBV11-2 with TRBJ1-3; D not resolved. V was pared by 5 bases and J by 4 bases, with 12 bases between. Germline V CDR1 and CDR2: SGHAT, FQNNGV. This CDR3 comprises 14 residues. CDR3 region: CASSEEAFGNTIYF. The DNA of the CDR3 is TGTGCCAGCAGCGAAGAGGCATTCGGAAACACCATATATTTT.

The chain recombines TRBV27 with TRBJ2-1; 10 nucleotides agree with TRBD2. The CDR3 has 15 amino acids. The V and J ends lost 4 bases and 3 bases, in that order; junction bases with no gene match: 3. Per the germline V gene, CDR1 is MNHEY and CDR2 is SMNVEV (reference sequence). CDR3 sequence: CASSSGLAIYNEQFF. The CDR3 DNA follows: TGTGCCAGCAGTTCGGGACTAGCGATCTACAATGAGCAGTTCTTC.

The chain is built from TRBV28 and TRBJ2-2; TRBD1 matches at 8 bases. Germline trimming cut 4 bases from V and 0 bases from J; bases unmatched to any gene: 4. CDR1 is MDHEN and CDR2 is SYDVKM in the germline V gene. This CDR3 has 16 amino acids. Here the CDR3 reads CASSSPDRANTGELFF. Here the CDR3 DNA reads TGTGCCAGCAGTTCCCCGGACAGGGCGAACACCGGGGAGCTGTTTTTT.

The V and J genes are TRBV11-2 and TRBJ2-1, with 12 bases aligning to TRBD2. This CDR3 has 15 residues. Germline V gene data show CDR1 as SGHAT and CDR2 as FQNNGV. The junction had 7 bases not matched to a gene; V was cut back by 5 bases and J by 8 bases. CDR3 region: CASSPLAGGRDEQFF. The DNA of the CDR3 is TGTGCCAGCAGCCCACTAGCGGGAGGAAGGGATGAGCAGTTCTTC.

This sequence joins TRBV11-2 and TRBJ1-2; 7 positions match TRBD1. The ends lost 5 bases at V and 5 bases at J; junction bases unmatched: 11. Germline-derived CDR1 and CDR2 are SGHAT and FQNNGV. This CDR3 has 15 amino acids. CDR3 loop: CASSRGPGPGYGYTF. In DNA, the CDR3 is TGTGCCAGCAGCAGGGGGCCGGGGCCGGGGTATGGCTACACCTTC.

The chain carries TRBV11-3 and TRBJ1-2, with D perhaps matching TRBD1 (6 bases). Germline CDR1 and CDR2: SGHNT and YENEEA. V lost 4 bases, J lost 4 bases, and 22 bases lay in between. The CDR3 covers 17 residues. The CDR3 DNA reads TGTGCCAGCAGCTCCCCCACCGACGTAAGAGGGGGCTATGGCTACACCTTC. Protein product: CASSSPTDVRGGYGYTF.

This clone came up once. This chain connects TRBV4-3 to TRBJ1-1; 7 positions agree with TRBD1. Trimming at V came to 3 bases and at J to 3 bases, leaving 7 bases not matched to a gene. Per germline, CDR1 LGHNA and CDR2 YSLEER. The CDR3 extends over 15 amino acids. CDR3 nucleotide sequence: TGCGCCAGCAGCCAGGAGGACAGGCCCGACACTGAAGCTTTCTTT. Translating it yields CASSQEDRPDTEAFF.

This rearrangement joins TRBV5-1 to TRBJ2-7, with 11 bases identical to TRBD2. Per the germline V gene, CDR1 is SGHRS and CDR2 is YFSETQ. V was clipped by 5 bases and J by 0 bases; unmatched bases: 4. The CDR3 runs to 15 residues. CDR3 sequence reads: CASRQTSGSSYEQYF. The CDR3 DNA reads as TGCGCCAGCAGACAAACTAGCGGGAGCTCCTACGAGCAGTACTTC.

This clone is a singleton in its sample. The chain combines TRBV27 with TRBJ1-1; 7 bases match TRBD1. Germline V lookup: CDR1 MNHEY, CDR2 SMNVEV (reference sequence). V was pared by 5 bases and J by 2 bases, with 5 bases of the junction left unmatched. This CDR3 has 14 residues. The CDR3 sequence is CASSEYRGNTEAFF. The CDR3, as DNA: TGTGCCAGCAGTGAATACAGGGGAAACACTGAAGCTTTCTTT.

The rearrangement links TRBV7-3 to TRBJ2-3; 8 nucleotides match TRBD2. The CDR3 extends over 13 amino acids. After removal of 5 bases from V and 8 bases from J, the junction contained 6 bases not matched to a gene. Per germline, CDR1 SGHTA and CDR2 FQGTGA. DNA of the CDR3: TGTGCCAGCAGCCCTCGGGAGGGGGGTACGCAGTATTTT. Its translation: CASSPREGGTQYF. Complete variable domain (other parts from reference TRBV7-3 and TRBJ2-3): GAGVSQTPSNKVTEKGKYVELRCDPISGHTALYWYRQSLGQGPEFLIYFQGTGAADDSGLPNDRFFAVRPEGSVSTLKIQRTERGDSAVYLCASSPREGGTQYFGPGTRLTVL.

The gene calls are TRBV6-1 and TRBJ1-2; TRBD1 agrees at 7 bases. Germline V gives CDR1 MNHNS, CDR2 SASEGT. Losses at the gene ends were 8 bases for V and 7 bases for J; bases not matched to a gene: 10. The CDR3 is made up of 13 amino acids. The chain's CDR3 is CASQGGWDAGYTF. The CDR3 region has the DNA TGTGCCAGCCAAGGGGGCTGGGATGCTGGCTACACCTTC.

This clone occurred a few times. V usage is TRBV4-1 and J usage is TRBJ2-2; 10 bases are shared with TRBD1. The germline CDR1 and CDR2 sequences are MGHRA and YSYEKL. CDR3 size: 16 residues. Unmatched junction bases numbered 4, after V lost 4 bases and J lost 2 bases. For the CDR3, the DNA is TGCGCCAGCAGCCTCCGGGACAGGGGAAACACCGGGGAGCTGTTTTTT. Amino acid sequence: CASSLRDRGNTGELFF.

The chain links TRBV27 to TRBJ2-7; possible D gene TRBD2, 6 bases. The CDR3 consists of 15 residues. Germline CDR1 reads MNHEY; CDR2 reads SMNVEV (reference sequence). V was trimmed by 5 bases and J by 2 bases, leaving 16 bases between them. CDR3 DNA sequence: TGTGCCAGCAGTAGAACCGGGACTTATACCTACGAGCAGTACTTC. It specifies CASSRTGTYTYEQYF.

V gene TRBV7-2 combines with J gene TRBJ2-7, with TRBD1 matching 9 bases. CDR1 and CDR2 from the germline V gene are SGHTA and FQGNSA. CDR3 length equals 18 residues. The trim removed 1 base at V and 0 bases at J, leaving 10 bases unmatched. CDR3 nucleotide sequence: TGTGCCAGCAGCTTAGGGGACAGGGAGGTTTCCCTCTCCTACGAGCAGTACTTC. It yields the protein CASSLGDREVSLSYEQYF.

The chain employs TRBV4-3 and TRBJ2-2; D perhaps matches TRBD1 (6 bases). Trimming stripped 1 base from V and 7 bases from J, with 22 bases between. The CDR3 covers 18 residues. The germline V gene has CDR1 LGHNA and CDR2 YSLEER. CDR3 DNA sequence: TGCGCCAGCAGCCAAGGGGGTAGGGCACAGGGTTCTGACGGGGAGCTGTTTTTT. Translating it yields CASSQGGRAQGSDGELFF.

The sample holds a few counts of this clone. The chain is built from TRBV5-1 and TRBJ2-2; 8 nucleotides line up with TRBD2. The germline V gene encodes CDR1 SGHRS and CDR2 YFSETQ. The CDR3 extends over 15 amino acids. V shed 2 bases, J shed 8 bases, and the junction held 8 bases outside the gene matches. The CDR3 DNA reads as TGCGCCAGCAGCTTCGGGAGCGGGAGAACGGGGGAGCTGTTTTTT. It codes for CASSFGSGRTGELFF.

Here the CDR3 reads CASSPWSGNNYGYTF. In nucleotides, the CDR3 is TGTGCCAGCAGCCCGTGGTCGGGGAATAACTATGGCTACACCTTC. The chain recombines TRBV14 with TRBJ1-2; D not certain. The CDR3 runs to 15 residues. Deletions cut 4 bases from V and 1 base from J, with 13 bases between. The germline V gene has CDR1 SGHDN and CDR2 FVKESK.

V gene TRBV28 combines with J gene TRBJ2-5; D not resolved. Trimming removed 5 bases from V and 3 bases from J, with 10 bases in between. The CDR3 has 13 residues. Germline values: CDR1 MDHEN, CDR2 SYDVKM. The CDR3 protein is CASSPLEEETQYF. DNA for the CDR3: TGTGCCAGCAGTCCCCTCGAGGAAGAGACCCAGTACTTC.

The rearrangement links TRBV6-6 to TRBJ1-1; possible D gene TRBD1, 5 bases. The germline CDR1 and CDR2 sequences are MNHNY and SVGAGI (reference sequence). CDR3 length: 14 amino acids. V lost 3 bases and J 2 bases, leaving 10 bases between the germline ends. The CDR3 loop is CASSYNGGNTEAFF. The CDR3 region has the DNA TGTGCCAGCAGTTATAACGGGGGAAACACTGAAGCTTTCTTT.

This clone is a singleton in its sample. V gene TRBV19 combines with J gene TRBJ2-2; 16 bases fit TRBD2. The CDR3 length is 20 residues. V shed 3 bases, J shed 8 bases, and the junction held 15 bases outside the gene matches. Per germline, CDR1 LNHDA and CDR2 SQIVND (reference sequence). In DNA, the CDR3 is TGTGCCAGTAGTATCCAGGGGGGACTAGCGGGAGGGCCCTCGAGGGGGGAGCTGTTTTTT. Its translation: CASSIQGGLAGGPSRGELFF.